The T cell receptor beta chain under discussion was sequenced for a study of technical replicates of blood from a handful of donors (dated by TCRdb to the late 2010s). Counted from cysteine to phenylalanine, this CDR3 has 14 amino acids. The read is trimmed to its CDR3 DNA, 42 bases read in frame from base 1. V and J are trimmed by 0 bases and 12 bases, and the gene matches miss 7 bases of the junction. CDR1 and CDR2 were assigned from the germline V gene as MGHRA and YSYEKL. With respect to this clone: Which antigen it targets is not known. Base qualities are missing; no much larger clone stands one base away.

Libraries were made using the immunoSEQ multiplex PCR assay. The clones in this table, taken by TCRdb from immuneACCESS, are in-frame only. Not every clone is retained; where verified, under half of the shortfall comes from an unresolved V gene, and the cause of the rest is unknown. The sample table records 79,000 or so clones; more than 85% of these occur just once. In total, the top ten clones hold around 0.4% of the sample. Input material: T cells isolated from PBMCs. This clonotype was sampled from a human donor in good health. The chain is assembled from TRBV4-1 and TRBJ2-1; 8 bases in the middle match TRBD1. The CDR3 in this case is CASSQERTGRRQFF. The sequenced DNA: TGCGCCAGCAGCCAAGAAAGGACAGGGCGGAGGCAGTTCTTC.